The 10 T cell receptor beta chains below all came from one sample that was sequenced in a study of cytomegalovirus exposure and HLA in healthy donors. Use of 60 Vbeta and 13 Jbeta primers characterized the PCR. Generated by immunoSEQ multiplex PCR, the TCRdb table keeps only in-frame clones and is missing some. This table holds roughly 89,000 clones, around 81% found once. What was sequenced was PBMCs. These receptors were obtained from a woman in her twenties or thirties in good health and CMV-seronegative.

CDR3 sequence reads: CASSLDNSGANVLTF. The CDR3, as DNA: TGTGCCAGCAGCCTTGACAACTCTGGGGCCAACGTCCTGACTTTC. The chain couples TRBV25-1 to TRBJ2-6; D gene ambiguous. Per the germline V gene, CDR1 is MGHDK and CDR2 is SYGVNS. Trimming removed 6 bases at V and 0 bases at J, with 9 bases between. The CDR3 totals 15 residues. Drawing the rest from reference TRBV25-1 and TRBJ2-6, the complete variable domain is EADIYQTPRYLVIGTGKKITLECSQTMGHDKMYWYQQDPGMELHLIHYSYGVNSTEKGDLSSESTVSRIRTEHFPLTLESARPSHTSQYLCASSLDNSGANVLTFGAGSRLTVL.

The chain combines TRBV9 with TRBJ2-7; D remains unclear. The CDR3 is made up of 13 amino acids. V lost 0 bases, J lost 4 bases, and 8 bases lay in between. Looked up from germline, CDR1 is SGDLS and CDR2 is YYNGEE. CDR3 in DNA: TGTGCCAGCAGCGTAGCTCTAGAATACGAGCAGTACTTC. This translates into CASSVALEYEQYF.

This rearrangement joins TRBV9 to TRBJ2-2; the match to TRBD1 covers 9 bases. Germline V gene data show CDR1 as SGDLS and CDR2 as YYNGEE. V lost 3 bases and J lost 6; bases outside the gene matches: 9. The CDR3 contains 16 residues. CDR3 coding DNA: TGTGCCAGCAGCGGGGGGGACAGGGTCGCGCCCGGGGAGCTGTTTTTT. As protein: CASSGGDRVAPGELFF.

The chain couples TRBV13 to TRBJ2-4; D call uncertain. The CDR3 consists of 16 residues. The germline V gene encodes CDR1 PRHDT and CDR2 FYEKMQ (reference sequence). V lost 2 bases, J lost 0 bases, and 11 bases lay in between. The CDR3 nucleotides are TGTGCCAGCAGCTTACGAGCTGGGCTAGCCAAAAACATTCAGTACTTC. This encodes CASSLRAGLAKNIQYF.

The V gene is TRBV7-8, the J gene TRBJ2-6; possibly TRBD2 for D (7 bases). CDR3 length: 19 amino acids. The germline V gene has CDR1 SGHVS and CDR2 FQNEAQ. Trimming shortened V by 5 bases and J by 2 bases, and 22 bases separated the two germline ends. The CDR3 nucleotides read TGTGCCAGCAGCCCCGATGGGAGGGGGGTATCCCCTGGGGCCAACGTCCTGACTTTC. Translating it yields CASSPDGRGVSPGANVLTF. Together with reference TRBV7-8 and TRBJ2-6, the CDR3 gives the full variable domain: GAGVSQSPRYKVAKRGQDVALRCDPISGHVSLFWYQQALGQGPEFLTYFQNEAQLDKSGLPSDRFFAERPEGSVSTLKIQRTQQEDSAVYLCASSPDGRGVSPGANVLTFGAGSRLTVL.

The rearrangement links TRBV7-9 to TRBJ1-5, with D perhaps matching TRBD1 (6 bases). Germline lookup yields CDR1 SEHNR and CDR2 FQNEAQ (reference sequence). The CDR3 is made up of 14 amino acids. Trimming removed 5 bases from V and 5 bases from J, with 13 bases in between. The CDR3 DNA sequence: TGTGCCAGCAGCCACGGACAGCAGGATCAGCCCCAGCATTTT. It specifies CASSHGQQDQPQHF.

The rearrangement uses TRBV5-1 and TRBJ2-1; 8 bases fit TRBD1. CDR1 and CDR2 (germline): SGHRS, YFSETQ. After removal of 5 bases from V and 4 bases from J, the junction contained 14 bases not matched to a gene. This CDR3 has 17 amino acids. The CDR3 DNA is TGCGCCAGCAGACAAGGACAGGGAAACGACCGGTACAATGAGCAGTTCTTC. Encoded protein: CASRQGQGNDRYNEQFF.

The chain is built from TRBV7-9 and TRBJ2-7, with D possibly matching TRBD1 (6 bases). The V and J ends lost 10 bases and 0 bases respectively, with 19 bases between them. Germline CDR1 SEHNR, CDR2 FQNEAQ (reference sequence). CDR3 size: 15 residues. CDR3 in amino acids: CATPPTGTVSYEQYF. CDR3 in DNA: TGTGCCACCCCACCCACAGGGACCGTCTCCTACGAGCAGTACTTC.

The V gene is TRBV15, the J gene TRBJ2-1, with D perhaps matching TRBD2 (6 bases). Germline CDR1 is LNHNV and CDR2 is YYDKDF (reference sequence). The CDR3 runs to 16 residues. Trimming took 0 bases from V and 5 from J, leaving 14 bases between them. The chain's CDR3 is CATSRDLGTGHNEQFF. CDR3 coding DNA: TGTGCCACCAGCAGAGATCTCGGGACTGGACACAATGAGCAGTTCTTC.

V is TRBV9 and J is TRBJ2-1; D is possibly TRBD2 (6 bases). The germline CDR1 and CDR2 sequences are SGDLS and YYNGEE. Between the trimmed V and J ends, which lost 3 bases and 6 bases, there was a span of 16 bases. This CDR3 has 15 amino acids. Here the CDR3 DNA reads TGTGCCAGCAGCGGCAGACTAGAACTGTCCAATGAGCAGTTCTTC. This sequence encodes CASSGRLELSNEQFF.